This record concerns one T cell receptor (beta chain) sequence. What it recognizes is unknown. These data belong to a study of PD-L1 blockade in urothelial cancer. Study summary: Atezolizumab (1,200 mg intravenously every 3 weeks) began around 2014 for patients. Median blood clonality was around 0.074, with about 81,000 unique TCRs. Earlier, patients had received 0 to 3 chemotherapy regimens. Study-level results: Survival was better when pretreatment blood TCR clonality fell below the median.

TCRdb's table, derived via immunoSEQ multiplex PCR, lists solely in-frame clones and lacks some. The table lists roughly 76,000 clones, 85% to 95% of them singletons. The V and J ends lost 2 bases and 3 bases respectively, with 16 bases between them. This CDR3 comprises 16 residues. CDR1 and CDR2 from the germline V gene are MDHEN and SYDVKM. Sample time point: peripheral blood 6 weeks after treatment start. The sequence derives from an elderly woman with urothelial cancer. The V call is TRBV28, the J call TRBJ1-1, with a tentative D call TRBD1 (6 bases). The sample consisted of PBMCs, taken around atezolizumab (anti-PD-L1) treatment. Written as DNA, the CDR3 is TGTGCCAGCAGTTTAACCAGTGGGACAATTTACACTGAAGCTTTCTTT. It yields the protein CASSLTSGTIYTEAFF.